This T cell receptor (beta chain) was sequenced for a study of cytomegalovirus exposure and HLA in healthy donors. Study-level results: Prediction of most subjects' HLA-A and HLA-B alleles by TCR beta sequences was reportedly accurate.

Germline CDR1 is WSHSY and CDR2 is SAAADI. Trimming took off 4 bases at V and 7 bases at J, with 16 bases between the two ends. This CDR3 spans 14 amino acids. Details on this clone: Its specificity is unknown.

It was with 60 Vbeta and 13 Jbeta primers that the PCR ran. The method was immunoSEQ multiplex PCR; TCRdb's version includes in-frame clones alone and lacks a portion of them. The sample lists under 200,000 clones; approximately 80% were seen once. This receptor was taken from a woman in her forties or fifties in good health and CMV-seronegative. Sequencing input: PBMCs. The chain couples TRBV10-2 to TRBJ1-1, with D possibly matching TRBD1 (5 bases). The CDR3 loop is CASSVGPGTNEAFF. The CDR3 nucleotides read TGCGCCAGCAGTGTGGGGCCAGGCACTAATGAAGCTTTCTTT.